This T cell receptor beta chain originates from a study of shared clonotypes between healthy human individuals. Note on this clone: What it binds is not known.

Sorted-subset replicate PCRs used around 220 ng DNA, approximately 33,000 T cell genomes. Repertoires were generated with immunoSEQ multiplex PCR, while TCRdb's copy carries only in-frame clones and drops some. The sample shows around 1.9 million clones, about 93% of them seen only once. General observations from the study: Four donors shared 4.5% to 6.5% of their naive CD4 clonotypes. Sequencing depth was predicted to influence how clonotypes are shared among donors.

Naive CD8 cells comprised CD45RO-negative, CCR7-positively selected cells, excluding terminally differentiated effector memory CD45RA+ cells. Sequenced input: naive CD8+ T cells from PBMCs. The receptor was isolated from a young man in good health. Some clones in this sample may be carry-over from other donors' samples.

CDR3 nucleotides: TGTGCCAGCAGTGAAAGAGGGTCCGTCTACGAGCAGTACTTC. Encoded protein: CASSERGSVYEQYF. The rearrangement links TRBV25-1 to TRBJ2-7; a possible D gene is TRBD2 (5 bases). Germline V gene lookup returns CDR1 MGHDK and CDR2 SYGVNS. There are 14 residues in the CDR3. The V end lost 2 bases, the J end lost 3 bases, and 11 bases lay between the germline ends.